These T cell receptor beta chains were read from a single sample in a study of T cell responses to AZD1222 COVID-19 vaccine. The protocol was immunoSEQ multiplex PCR, while the TCRdb copy is restricted to in-frame clones and leaves out a portion. The sample lists about 200,000 clones, 90% to 95% occurring once. The sample was peripheral blood, taken 28 days after the second dose of the MenACWY control vaccine. The receptors come from an adult who received the MenACWY meningococcal vaccine as a control. CDR3s include the opening cysteine and the closing phenylalanine or tryptophan. The D gene is left open where the match is weak. Clone size is not always given. Where it is, it says once, few, many or a class for expanded clones.

>TRBJ1-4|TRBD1|few|TRBV7-9
CASSLPGGNEKLFF
TGTGCCAGCAGCTTACCAGGGGGCAATGAAAAACTGTTTTTT
>TRBJ1-4|.|.|TRBV18
CASSSNEKLFF
TGTGCCAGCTCCTCTAATGAAAAACTGTTTTTT
>TRBJ1-4|.|once|TRBV19
CASRRQGGGTNEKLFF
TGTGCCAGTAGGCGGCAGGGAGGGGGAACTAATGAAAAACTGTTTTTT
>TRBJ1-3|.|.|TRBV7-9
CASSRPLGETNTIYF
TGTGCCAGCAGCCGCCCACTCGGGGAGACAAACACCATATATTTT
>TRBJ2-7|.|few|TRBV29-1
CSAGHSYEQYF
TGCAGCGCAGGACATTCCTACGAGCAGTACTTC
>TRBJ1-2|.|.|TRBV28
CASSSTVNYGYTF
TGTGCCAGCAGCTCGACAGTTAACTATGGCTACACCTTC
>TRBJ2-5|.|.|TRBV14
CASSPGLKDRARPQYF
TGTGCCAGCAGCCCGGGACTAAAGGACAGGGCAAGGCCCCAGTACTTC
>TRBJ2-3|.|.|TRBV7-2
CASSLATDTQYF
TGTGCCAGCAGCCTCGCCACAGATACGCAGTATTTT
>TRBJ2-7|.|once|TRBV6-1
CASSEVGAQYF
TGTGCCAGCAGTGAAGTAGGGGCGCAGTACTTC
>TRBJ2-7|.|.|TRBV6-2/TRBV6-3
CASSPVGRPSYEQYF
TGTGCCAGCAGCCCAGTGGGCAGGCCTTCCTACGAGCAGTACTTC
>TRBJ1-2|TRBD1|.|TRBV6-5
CASSYRDRGRVYGYTF
TGTGCCAGCAGTTACCGGGACAGGGGGCGCGTCTATGGCTACACCTTC
>TRBJ2-1|.|.|TRBV4-1
CASSQERHNEQFF
TGCGCCAGCAGCCAAGAACGCCACAATGAGCAGTTCTTC
>TRBJ2-2|TRBD2|once|TRBV11-3
CASSPWLADTGELFF
TGTGCCAGCAGTCCTTGGCTAGCGGACACCGGGGAGCTGTTTTTT
>TRBJ1-5|.|.|TRBV19
CASSTTGRGQPQHF
TGTGCCAGTAGTACTACAGGGAGGGGACAGCCCCAGCATTTT
>TRBJ1-5|TRBD1|.|TRBV3-1/TRBV3-2
CASSQDGTGYSNQPQHF
TGTGCCAGCAGCCAAGATGGGACAGGGTATAGCAATCAGCCCCAGCATTTT
>TRBJ1-6|TRBD1|.|TRBV5-1
CASSSLQGQGKHSPLHF
TGCGCCAGCAGCTCCCTTCAGGGACAGGGGAAGCATTCACCCCTCCACTTT
>TRBJ2-3|.|.|TRBV7-8
CASSLVAGEGESTDTQYF
TGTGCCAGCAGCTTAGTTGCGGGAGAGGGGGAAAGCACAGATACGCAGTATTTT
>TRBJ2-1|.|once|TRBV7-6
CASSPGRSSYNEQFF
TGTGCCAGCAGCCCGGGGAGGAGCTCCTACAATGAGCAGTTCTTC
>TRBJ1-5|.|.|TRBV6-6
CASSYSQGNQPQHF
TGTGCCAGCAGTTACTCCCAGGGGAATCAGCCCCAGCATTTT
>TRBJ2-5|.|.|TRBV7-2
CASSSGTEETQYF
TGTGCCAGCAGCTCTGGGACGGAAGAGACCCAGTACTTC
>TRBJ2-4|TRBD2|.|TRBV4-1
CASSQGMRRERDIQYF
TGCGCCAGCAGCCAAGGGATGAGGCGGGAGAGGGACATTCAGTACTTC
>TRBJ1-1|TRBD1|.|TRBV7-6
CASSTGIRDRGHTEAFF
TGTGCCAGCAGCACAGGAATTAGAGACAGGGGGCACACTGAAGCTTTCTTT
>TRBJ2-1|TRBD2|.|TRBV5-1
CASSPWSSGSQIEQFF
TGCGCCAGCAGCCCGTGGTCTAGCGGGAGTCAGATTGAGCAGTTCTTC
>TRBJ1-1|.|once|TRBV15
CATSVSRNTEAFF
TGTGCCACCAGCGTAAGTAGGAACACTGAAGCTTTCTTT